This paragraph covers one T cell receptor (beta chain) sequence. In the original analysis: The assay estimated nucleated cells by amplifying reference gene primers. Profiled with immunoSEQ multiplex PCR; TCRdb holds only in-frame clones, not every one. From that table come the V and J calls and clone size; the DNA was used to work out D and trimming. The sample holds roughly 54,000 clones, 90% to 95% seen once. The junction had 11 bases not matched to a gene; V was cut back by 0 bases and J by 2 bases. Germline V CDR1 and CDR2: MNHEY, SVGEGT. The CDR3 is 19 amino acids. This sample is part of a study of blood T cell repertoires in COVID-19. Study details: Samples came from the United States, Italy and Spain, spanning acute and convalescent COVID-19. Nucleic acid was either cDNA or gDNA, and it came from T cells, B-cell-depleted T cells, or PBMCs.

The sequenced sample was peripheral blood. The TCR originated in a man aged 45-65 years with acute or convalescent COVID-19. The chain recombines TRBV6-2 or TRBV6-3 with TRBJ2-7; 12 nucleotides line up with TRBD2. CDR3 amino acids: CASSYSRSLAGGPAYEQYF. The CDR3 coding sequence is TGTGCCAGCAGTTACTCGAGGAGTCTAGCGGGAGGGCCCGCCTACGAGCAGTACTTC.